The clone carrying this T cell receptor beta chain has a handful of counts. Its matching antigen is unknown. These data come from a study of beta chain features in type 1 diabetes. Study-level information: All samples yielded 85 million to 130 million examined sorted cells.

Trimming cost V 6 bases and J 10 bases, with 15 bases left between them. Looked up from germline, CDR1 is KGHSH and CDR2 is LQKENI. This CDR3 is built from 13 residues. TCRB transcripts that were expressed got sequenced, as all of the isolated RNA had been reverse transcribed. TCRdb keeps only in-frame clones here, not all; method: immunoSEQ multiplex PCR. The sample holds around 340,000 clones, 7.5% to 9% seen once. Study-level results: Researchers caution that PCR might favor shorter templates, equally among patients and controls.

V gene TRBV18 combines with J gene TRBJ1-4, with D possibly being TRBD1 (5 bases). The sample comprised central memory CD4+ T cells from blood. The receptor was derived from a woman aged 18-29 years in good health. The CDR3 DNA reads as TGTGCCAGCTCGCCCGACAGTCTTGGAAAACTGTTTTTT. It codes for CASSPDSLGKLFF.